Listed here are 16 T cell receptor beta chains from one sample, sequenced in a study of cytomegalovirus exposure and HLA in healthy donors. The PCR used 60 Vbeta and 13 Jbeta primers. TCRdb's copy holds only in-frame clones and misses some; the assay was immunoSEQ multiplex PCR. The sample has about 150,000 clones; 74% are singletons. The sample comprised PBMCs. These receptors were collected from a young man in good health and CMV-seronegative.

In the case of this clone: Other nucleotide sequences from this sample produce the same CDR3. The chain has TRBV19 and TRBJ2-2; D unclear. The CDR3 has 14 amino acids. CDR1 and CDR2 (germline): LNHDA, SQIVND (reference sequence). V lost 1 base and J 1 base, leaving 4 bases between the germline ends. This chain's CDR3 is CASSIGQNTGELFF. The DNA for the CDR3 is TGTGCCAGTAGTATAGGACAGAACACCGGGGAGCTGTTTTTT.

V is TRBV11-1 and J is TRBJ2-2; possibly TRBD2 for D (5 bases). The germline V and J ends were trimmed by 0 bases and 2 bases, with 13 bases remaining between them. Germline V CDR1 and CDR2: SGHAT, FQDESV (reference sequence). The CDR3 is 17 amino acids. CDR3 bases: TGTGCCAGCAGCTTAGCTACCGTCGGACTCAACACCGGGGAGCTGTTTTTT. It is translated as CASSLATVGLNTGELFF. Supplemented by reference TRBV11-1 and TRBJ2-2, the full variable domain reads EAEVAQSPRYKITEKSQAVAFWCDPISGHATLYWYRQILGQGPELLVQFQDESVVDDSQLPKDRFSAERLKGVDSTLKIQPAELGDSAMYLCASSLATVGLNTGELFFGEGSRLTVL.

The V and J genes are TRBV7-2 and TRBJ2-1; a possible D gene is TRBD2 (6 bases). Germline V CDR1 and CDR2: SGHTA, FQGNSA. The CDR3 is 13 residues long. This CDR3 reads CHPGSGTNNEQFF. DNA for the CDR3: TGTCACCCCGGGAGTGGCACTAACAATGAGCAGTTCTTC.

This clone was detected once. The chain links TRBV28 to TRBJ2-2; possibly TRBD1 for D (6 bases). The ends were cut back, 5 bases at V and 7 bases at J, with 11 bases in the middle. Germline V gene data show CDR1 as MDHEN and CDR2 as SYDVKM. This CDR3 has 13 amino acids. CDR3 protein: CASSKQGSGELFF. The CDR3, as DNA: TGTGCCAGCAGTAAACAGGGAAGCGGGGAGCTGTTTTTT.

This sequence joins TRBV2 and TRBJ1-5, with a tentative D call TRBD1 (6 bases). The CDR3 is made up of 14 amino acids. The V and J ends lost 5 bases and 2 bases respectively, with 10 bases between them. Germline V lookup: CDR1 SNHLY, CDR2 FYNNEI. The CDR3 sequence is CASSSAGGNQPQHF. Written as DNA, the CDR3 is TGTGCCAGCAGTTCGGCAGGGGGCAATCAGCCCCAGCATTTT.

In this sample, this clone turned up once. DNA of the CDR3: TGTGCCAGCAGCTCCGGGACAGGGGGTTTCTATGGCTACACCTTC. Its translation: CASSSGTGGFYGYTF. V and J are TRBV28 and TRBJ1-2; 11 nucleotides match TRBD1. V lost 6 bases and J lost 4; bases outside the gene matches: 7. CDR1 and CDR2 from the germline V gene are MDHEN and SYDVKM. CDR3 length: 15 residues.

The CDR3 protein is CASSDSGGTEAFF. In DNA, the CDR3 is TGTGCCAGCAGCGATAGCGGGGGCACTGAAGCTTTCTTT. The chain has TRBV7-9 and TRBJ1-1; maybe TRBD1 (5 bases). The germline V gene has CDR1 SEHNR and CDR2 FQNEAQ (reference sequence). The V end was cut by 5 bases, the J end by 4 bases, with 11 bases between. The CDR3 is made up of 13 amino acids.

The chain carries TRBV4-3 and TRBJ2-7; a possible D gene is TRBD1 (6 bases). V shed 1 base and J shed 1 base, with 11 bases lying between them. The germline gives CDR1 LGHNA, CDR2 YSLEER. The CDR3 is made up of 15 amino acids. DNA of the CDR3: TGCGCCAGCAGCCAAGCCAGGGGTCCTTCCTACGAGCAGTACTTC. As protein: CASSQARGPSYEQYF.

This chain connects TRBV28 to TRBJ1-5; 7 bases map to TRBD1. Looked up from germline, CDR1 is MDHEN and CDR2 is SYDVKM. The junction had 11 bases not matched to a gene; V was cut back by 9 bases and J by 6 bases. The CDR3 totals 14 residues. CDR3 in DNA: TGTGCCAGTTCCCTTGCAGGGGGTGCTCAGCCCCAGCATTTT. Translating it yields CASSLAGGAQPQHF. Together with reference TRBV28 and TRBJ1-5, the CDR3 gives the full variable domain: DVKVTQSSRYLVKRTGEKVFLECVQDMDHENMFWYRQDPGLGLRLIYFSYDVKMKEKGDIPEGYSVSREKKERFSLILESASTNQTSMYLCASSLAGGAQPQHFGDGTRLSIL.

The chain couples TRBV9 to TRBJ2-7; D may be TRBD1 (6 bases). The CDR3 is 15 amino acids. CDR1 is SGDLS and CDR2 is YYNGEE in the germline V gene. Trimming pared 2 bases from V and 0 bases from J, leaving 12 bases between. CDR3 nucleotide sequence: TGTGCCAGCAGCGTCGCGGACAGTCCCTCCTACGAGCAGTACTTC. Its translation: CASSVADSPSYEQYF.

The chain combines TRBV5-1 with TRBJ2-3, with 8 bases lining up with TRBD2. The germline CDR1 and CDR2 sequences are SGHRS and YFSETQ. The CDR3 sequence is 17 residues long. After removal of 0 bases from V and 1 base from J, the junction contained 7 bases not matched to a gene. CDR3 DNA: TGCGCCAGCAGCTTGGGTCCCCGGCGGGGGGGCACAGATACGCAGTATTTT. Its translation is CASSLGPRRGGTDTQYF.

The CDR3 sequence is CASSASSRTTDTQYF. The CDR3 coding sequence is TGTGCCAGCAGCGCGTCTAGTCGAACCACAGATACGCAGTATTTT. V usage is TRBV9 and J usage is TRBJ2-3, with no clear D. CDR1 SGDLS and CDR2 YYNGEE come from the germline V gene. This CDR3 has 15 residues. V shed 3 bases and J shed 2 bases, with 13 bases lying between them.

This clone was detected a few times. The same CDR3 can be traced to other DNA sequences in this sample. The V and J genes are TRBV5-1 and TRBJ2-1, with D possibly matching TRBD1 (5 bases). V shed 0 bases and J shed 4 bases, with 11 bases lying between them. Germline V gene sequence: CDR1 SGHRS, CDR2 YFSETQ. CDR3 length: 15 amino acids. The CDR3 loop is CASSLEGASYNEQFF. CDR3 sequence (DNA): TGCGCCAGCAGCTTGGAAGGGGCCTCTTACAATGAGCAGTTCTTC.

This clone was seen only a few times. V usage is TRBV6-5 and J usage is TRBJ1-2; D possibly corresponds to TRBD1 (6 bases). The CDR3 loop spans 14 amino acids. V gave up 6 bases and J gave up 4 bases, with 15 bases separating them. Germline loops: CDR1 MNHEY, CDR2 SVGAGI. The CDR3 is CASRRQGFSYGYTF. CDR3 DNA: TGTGCCAGCAGACGCCAGGGGTTCTCCTATGGCTACACCTTC.

This chain joins TRBV28 and TRBJ1-5; weak D call: TRBD1 (6 bases). CDR3 length equals 14 residues. V shed 7 bases and J shed 4 bases, with 14 bases lying between them. Per the germline V gene, CDR1 is MDHEN and CDR2 is SYDVKM. For the CDR3, the DNA is TGTGCCAGCAACCCGACAGGCGCAAATCAGCCCCAGCATTTT. It encodes CASNPTGANQPQHF. Full variable domain (remainder filled in from reference TRBV28 and TRBJ1-5): DVKVTQSSRYLVKRTGEKVFLECVQDMDHENMFWYRQDPGLGLRLIYFSYDVKMKEKGDIPEGYSVSREKKERFSLILESASTNQTSMYLCASNPTGANQPQHFGDGTRLSIL.

This chain links TRBV6-6 with TRBJ2-2; D may be TRBD2 (7 bases). This CDR3 is built from 12 residues. V dropped 11 bases and J dropped 4 bases, with 11 bases sitting between them. Germline V CDR1 and CDR2: MNHNY, SVGAGI (reference sequence). Here the CDR3 DNA reads TGTGCCCTTGGGGGGGCCACCGGGGAGCTGTTTTTT. It encodes CALGGATGELFF.